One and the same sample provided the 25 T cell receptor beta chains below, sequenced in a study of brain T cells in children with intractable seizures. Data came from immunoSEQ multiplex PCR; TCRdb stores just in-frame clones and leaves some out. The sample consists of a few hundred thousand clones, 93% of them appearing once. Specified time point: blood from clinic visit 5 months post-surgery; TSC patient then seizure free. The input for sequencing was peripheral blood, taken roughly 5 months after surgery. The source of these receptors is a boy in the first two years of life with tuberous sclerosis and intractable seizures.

The CDR3 region is CASSQVDTEQFF. The CDR3, as DNA: TGTGCCAGCAGCCAAGTTGACACTGAGCAGTTCTTC. This chain uses TRBV3-1 (or the pseudogene TRBV3-2) with TRBJ2-1, with no clear D. Trimming took off 1 base at V and 9 bases at J, with 7 bases between the two ends. Germline V gene data show CDR1 as LGHDT and CDR2 as YNNKEL (reference sequence). The CDR3 runs 12 residues.

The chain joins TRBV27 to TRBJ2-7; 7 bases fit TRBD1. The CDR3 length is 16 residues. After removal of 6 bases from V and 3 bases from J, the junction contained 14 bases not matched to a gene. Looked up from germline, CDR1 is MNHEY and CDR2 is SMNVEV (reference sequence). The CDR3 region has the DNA TGTGCCAGCAGCCGCATAGGACAGGCTGGAATCTACGAGCAGTACTTC. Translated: CASSRIGQAGIYEQYF.

The CDR3 region has the DNA TGTGCCAGCAGCACCCCCGGGACAGGGAACACTGAAGCTTTCTTT. Amino acids: CASSTPGTGNTEAFF. The chain uses TRBV21-1 and TRBJ1-1; TRBD1 is the table's D call and was not checked against the DNA. TRBV21-1 is noted as a pseudogene. The CDR3 is 15 amino acids.

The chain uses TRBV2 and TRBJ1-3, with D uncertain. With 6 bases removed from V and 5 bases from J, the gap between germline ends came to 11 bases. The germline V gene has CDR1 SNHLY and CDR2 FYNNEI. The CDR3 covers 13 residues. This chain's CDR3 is CASSIGPRNTIYF. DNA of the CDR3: TGTGCCAGCAGCATCGGACCCAGAAACACCATATATTTT.

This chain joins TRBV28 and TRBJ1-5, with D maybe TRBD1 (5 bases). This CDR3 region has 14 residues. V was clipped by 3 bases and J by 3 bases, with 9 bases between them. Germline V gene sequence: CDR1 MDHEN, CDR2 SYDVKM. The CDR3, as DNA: TGTGCCAGCAGTTTTAGGGGTTCCAATCAGCCCCAGCATTTT. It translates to CASSFRGSNQPQHF.

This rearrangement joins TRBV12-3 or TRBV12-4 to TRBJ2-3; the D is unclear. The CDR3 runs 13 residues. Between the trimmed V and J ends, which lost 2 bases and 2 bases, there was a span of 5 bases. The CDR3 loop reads CASSLLSTDTQYF. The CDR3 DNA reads TGTGCCAGCAGTTTATTGTCCACAGATACGCAGTATTTT.

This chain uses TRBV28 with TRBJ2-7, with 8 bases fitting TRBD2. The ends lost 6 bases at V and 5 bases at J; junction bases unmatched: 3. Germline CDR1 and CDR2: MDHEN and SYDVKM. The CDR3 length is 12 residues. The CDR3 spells CASSGRADEQYF. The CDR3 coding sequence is TGTGCCAGCAGCGGGAGGGCCGACGAGCAGTACTTC.

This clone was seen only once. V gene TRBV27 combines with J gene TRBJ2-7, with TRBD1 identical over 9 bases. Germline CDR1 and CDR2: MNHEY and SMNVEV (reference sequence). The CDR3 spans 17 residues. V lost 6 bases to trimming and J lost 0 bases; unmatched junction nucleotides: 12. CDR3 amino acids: CASRGTGLADSSYEQYF. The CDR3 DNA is TGTGCCAGCAGGGGGACAGGGTTAGCGGATAGCTCCTACGAGCAGTACTTC.

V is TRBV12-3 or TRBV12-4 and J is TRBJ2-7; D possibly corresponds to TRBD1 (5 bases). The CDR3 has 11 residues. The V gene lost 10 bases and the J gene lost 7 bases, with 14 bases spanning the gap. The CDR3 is CATRDSGEQYF. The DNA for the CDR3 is TGTGCCACCAGAGACAGTGGAGAGCAGTACTTC.

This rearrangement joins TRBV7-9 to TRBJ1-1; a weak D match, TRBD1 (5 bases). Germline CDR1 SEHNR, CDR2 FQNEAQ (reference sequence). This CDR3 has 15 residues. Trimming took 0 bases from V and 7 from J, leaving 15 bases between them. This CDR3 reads CASSLADMGPLEAFF. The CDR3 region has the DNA TGTGCCAGCAGCTTAGCCGATATGGGACCCCTTGAAGCTTTCTTT.

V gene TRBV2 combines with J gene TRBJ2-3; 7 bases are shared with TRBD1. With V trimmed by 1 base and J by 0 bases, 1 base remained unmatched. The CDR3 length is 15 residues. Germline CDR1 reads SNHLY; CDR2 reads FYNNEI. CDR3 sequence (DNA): TGTGCCAGCAGTGAAGAGGGGGCCAGCACAGATACGCAGTATTTT. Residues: CASSEEGASTDTQYF.

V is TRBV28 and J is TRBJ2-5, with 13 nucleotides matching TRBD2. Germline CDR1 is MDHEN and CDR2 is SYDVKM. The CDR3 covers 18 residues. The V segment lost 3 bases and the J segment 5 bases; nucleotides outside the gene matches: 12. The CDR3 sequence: CASSLTLAGGPFMETQYF. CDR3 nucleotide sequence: TGTGCCAGCAGTTTGACACTAGCGGGGGGGCCGTTTATGGAGACCCAGTACTTC.

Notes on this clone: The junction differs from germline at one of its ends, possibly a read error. CDR3 residues: CAITEADYNEQFF. As DNA, the CDR3 is TGTGCCATCACTGAGGCGGATTACAATGAGCAGTTCTTC. This rearrangement joins TRBV10-3 to TRBJ2-1; D not certain. In germline, CDR1 is ENHRY, CDR2 SYGVKD. CDR3 size: 13 residues.

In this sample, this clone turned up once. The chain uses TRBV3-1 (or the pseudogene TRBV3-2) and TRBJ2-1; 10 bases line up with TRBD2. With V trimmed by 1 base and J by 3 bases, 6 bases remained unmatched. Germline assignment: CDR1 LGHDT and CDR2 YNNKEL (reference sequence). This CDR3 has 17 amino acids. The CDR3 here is CASSQVLTSGDYNEQFF. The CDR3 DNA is TGTGCCAGCAGCCAAGTTCTTACTAGCGGGGACTACAATGAGCAGTTCTTC.

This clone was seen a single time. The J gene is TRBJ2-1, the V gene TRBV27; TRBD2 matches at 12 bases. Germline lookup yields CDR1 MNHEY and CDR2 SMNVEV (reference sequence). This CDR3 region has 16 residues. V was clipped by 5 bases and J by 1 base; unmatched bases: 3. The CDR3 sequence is CASSRTSGVSYNEQFF. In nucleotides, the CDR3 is TGTGCCAGCAGTCGGACTAGCGGGGTGTCCTACAATGAGCAGTTCTTC.

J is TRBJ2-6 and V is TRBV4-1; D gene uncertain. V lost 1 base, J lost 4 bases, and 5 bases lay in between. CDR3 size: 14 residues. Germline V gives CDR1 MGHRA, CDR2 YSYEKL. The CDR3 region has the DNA TGCGCCAGCAGCCAAGGGTACGGGGCCAACGTCCTGACTTTC. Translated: CASSQGYGANVLTF.

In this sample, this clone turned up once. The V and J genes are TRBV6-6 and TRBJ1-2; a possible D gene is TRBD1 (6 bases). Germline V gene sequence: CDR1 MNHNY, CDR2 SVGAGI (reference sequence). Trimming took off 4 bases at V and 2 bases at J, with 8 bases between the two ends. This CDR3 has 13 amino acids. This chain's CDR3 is CASSSTGNYGYTF. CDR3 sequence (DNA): TGTGCCAGCAGTTCTACAGGGAACTATGGCTACACCTTC.

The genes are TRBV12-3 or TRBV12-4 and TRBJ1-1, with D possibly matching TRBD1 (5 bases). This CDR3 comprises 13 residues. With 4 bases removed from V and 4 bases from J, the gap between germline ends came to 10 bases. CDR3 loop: CASSWPGGTEAFF. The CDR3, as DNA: TGTGCCAGCAGTTGGCCTGGGGGCACTGAAGCTTTCTTT.

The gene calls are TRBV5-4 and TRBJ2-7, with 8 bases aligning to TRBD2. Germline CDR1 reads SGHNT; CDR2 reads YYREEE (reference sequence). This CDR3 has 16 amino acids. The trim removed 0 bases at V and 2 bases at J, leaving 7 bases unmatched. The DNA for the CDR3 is TGTGCCAGCAGCTTGGGGCTAGCGGGCCTGACCTACGAGCAGTACTTC. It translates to CASSLGLAGLTYEQYF.

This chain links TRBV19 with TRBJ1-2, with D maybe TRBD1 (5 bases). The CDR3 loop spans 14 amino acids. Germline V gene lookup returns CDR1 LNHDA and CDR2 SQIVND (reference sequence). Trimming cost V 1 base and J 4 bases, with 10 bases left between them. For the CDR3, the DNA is TGTGCCAGTAGTATAGGATACAGGTTCTATGGCTACACCTTC. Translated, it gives CASSIGYRFYGYTF.

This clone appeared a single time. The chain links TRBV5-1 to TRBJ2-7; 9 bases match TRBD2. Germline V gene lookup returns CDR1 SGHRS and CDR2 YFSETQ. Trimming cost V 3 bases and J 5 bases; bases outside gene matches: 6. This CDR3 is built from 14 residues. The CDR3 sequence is CASSWREGFDEQYF. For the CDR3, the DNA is TGCGCCAGCAGCTGGCGGGAGGGCTTCGACGAGCAGTACTTC.

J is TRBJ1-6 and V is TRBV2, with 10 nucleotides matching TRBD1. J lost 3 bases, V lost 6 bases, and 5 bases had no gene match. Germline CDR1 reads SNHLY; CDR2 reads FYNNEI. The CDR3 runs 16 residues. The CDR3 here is CASRGDRGVYNSPLHF. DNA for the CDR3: TGTGCCAGCAGAGGGGACAGGGGTGTCTATAATTCACCCCTCCACTTT.

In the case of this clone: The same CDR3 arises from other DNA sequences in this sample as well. Here the CDR3 reads CASSRNTEAFF. The CDR3 DNA follows: TGTGCCAGTAGTCGCAACACTGAAGCTTTCTTT. J is TRBJ1-1 and V is TRBV19; D unresolved. Germline V gene lookup returns CDR1 LNHDA and CDR2 SQIVND (reference sequence). V lost 5 bases to trimming and J lost 2 bases, with 3 bases between them. The CDR3 length is 11 residues.

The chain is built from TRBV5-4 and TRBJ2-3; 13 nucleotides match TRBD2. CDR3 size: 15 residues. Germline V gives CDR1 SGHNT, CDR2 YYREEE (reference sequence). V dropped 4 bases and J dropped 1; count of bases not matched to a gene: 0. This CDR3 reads CASSGTSGGTDTQYF. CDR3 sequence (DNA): TGTGCCAGCAGCGGGACTAGCGGGGGCACAGATACGCAGTATTTT.

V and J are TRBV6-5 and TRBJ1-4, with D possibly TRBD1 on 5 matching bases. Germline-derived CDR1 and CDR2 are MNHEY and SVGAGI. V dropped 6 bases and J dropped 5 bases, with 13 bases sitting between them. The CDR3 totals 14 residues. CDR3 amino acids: CASRTGRLNEKLFF. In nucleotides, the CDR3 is TGTGCCAGCAGGACGGGACGGCTCAATGAAAAACTGTTTTTT.